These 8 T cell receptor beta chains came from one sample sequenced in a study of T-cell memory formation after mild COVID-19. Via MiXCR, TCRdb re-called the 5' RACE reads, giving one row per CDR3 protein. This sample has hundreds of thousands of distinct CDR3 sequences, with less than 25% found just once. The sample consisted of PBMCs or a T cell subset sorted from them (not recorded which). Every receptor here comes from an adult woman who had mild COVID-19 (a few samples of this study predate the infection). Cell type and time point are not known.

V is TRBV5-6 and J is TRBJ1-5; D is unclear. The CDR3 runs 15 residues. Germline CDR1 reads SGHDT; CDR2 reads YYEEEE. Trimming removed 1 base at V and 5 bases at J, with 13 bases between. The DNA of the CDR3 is TGTGCCAGCAGCTTGTATCGCGCCGGCGATCAGCCCCAGCATTTT. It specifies CASSLYRAGDQPQHF.

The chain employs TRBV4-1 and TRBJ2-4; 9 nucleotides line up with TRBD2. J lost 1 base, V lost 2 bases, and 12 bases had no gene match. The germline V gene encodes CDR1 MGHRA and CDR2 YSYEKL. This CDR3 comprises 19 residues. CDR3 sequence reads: CASSQLITGLASAKNIQYF. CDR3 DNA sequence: TGCGCCAGCAGCCAATTGATTACGGGACTAGCCTCGGCCAAAAACATTCAGTACTTC.

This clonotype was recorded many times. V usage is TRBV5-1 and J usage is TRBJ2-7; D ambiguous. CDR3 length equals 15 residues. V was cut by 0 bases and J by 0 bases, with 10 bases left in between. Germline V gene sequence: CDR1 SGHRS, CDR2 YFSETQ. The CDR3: CASSLGSFPSYEQYF. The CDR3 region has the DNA TGCGCCAGCAGCTTGGGAAGCTTCCCCTCCTACGAGCAGTACTTC.

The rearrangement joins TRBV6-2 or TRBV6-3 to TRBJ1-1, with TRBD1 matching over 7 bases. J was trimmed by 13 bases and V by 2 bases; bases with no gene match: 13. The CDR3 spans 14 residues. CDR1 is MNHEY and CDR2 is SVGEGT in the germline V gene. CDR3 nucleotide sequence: TGTGCCAGCAGTTACACCTCGACAGGGTTGGGAGGTTTCTTT. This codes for CASSYTSTGLGGFF.

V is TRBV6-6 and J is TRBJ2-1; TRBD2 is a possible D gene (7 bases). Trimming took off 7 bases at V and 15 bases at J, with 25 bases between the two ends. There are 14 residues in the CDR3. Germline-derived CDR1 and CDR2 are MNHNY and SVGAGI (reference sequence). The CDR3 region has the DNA TGTGCCAGCACCGACCCGGCGGGGGCCCCTCTAGCGTTCTTC. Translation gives CASTDPAGAPLAFF.

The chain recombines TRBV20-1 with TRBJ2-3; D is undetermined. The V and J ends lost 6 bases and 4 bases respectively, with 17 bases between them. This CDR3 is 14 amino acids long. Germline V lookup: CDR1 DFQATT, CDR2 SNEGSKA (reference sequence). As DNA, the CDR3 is TGCAGTGCCAGGCGGCCCACGGAAGCAGATACGCAGTATTTT. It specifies CSARRPTEADTQYF.

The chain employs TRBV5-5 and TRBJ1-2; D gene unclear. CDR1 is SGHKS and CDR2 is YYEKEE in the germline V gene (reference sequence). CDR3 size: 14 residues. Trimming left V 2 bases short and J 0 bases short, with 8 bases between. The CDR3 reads CASSLLGSNYGYTF. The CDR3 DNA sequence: TGTGCCAGCAGCTTATTAGGGTCTAACTATGGCTACACCTTC.

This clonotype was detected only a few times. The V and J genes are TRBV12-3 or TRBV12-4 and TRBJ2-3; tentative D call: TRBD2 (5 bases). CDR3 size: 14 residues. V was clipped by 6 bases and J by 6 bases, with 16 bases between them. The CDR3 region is CASRKDSSQDTQYF. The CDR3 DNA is TGTGCCAGCAGGAAGGACTCATCGCAGGATACGCAGTATTTT.